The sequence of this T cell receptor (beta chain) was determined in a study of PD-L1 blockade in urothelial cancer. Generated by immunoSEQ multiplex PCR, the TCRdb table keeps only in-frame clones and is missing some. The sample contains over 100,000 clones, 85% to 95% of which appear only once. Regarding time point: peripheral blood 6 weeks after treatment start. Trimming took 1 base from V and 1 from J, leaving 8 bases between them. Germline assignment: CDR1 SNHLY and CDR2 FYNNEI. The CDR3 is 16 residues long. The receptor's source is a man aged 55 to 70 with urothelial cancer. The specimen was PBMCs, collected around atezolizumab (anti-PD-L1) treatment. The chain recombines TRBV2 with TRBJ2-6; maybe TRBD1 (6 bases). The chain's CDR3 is CASSEGQDSGANVLTF. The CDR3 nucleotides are TGTGCCAGCAGTGAAGGACAGGATTCTGGGGCCAACGTCCTGACTTTC.